This T cell receptor beta chain emerged from a study of T cell changes during pregnancy in multiple sclerosis. Germline lookup yields CDR1 MNHEY and CDR2 SMNVEV (reference sequence). This CDR3 spans 13 amino acids. Trimming left V 5 bases short and J 6 bases short, with 14 bases between. The data were produced by immunoSEQ multiplex PCR, yet TCRdb's version contains in-frame clones alone and is incomplete. Among about 20,000 clones listed, 88% were seen once. The receptor was isolated from a female donor in good health, enrolled as a control in a pregnancy study. The sequencing used CD8+ T cells from peripheral blood mononuclear cells, collected in the third trimester of pregnancy. This chain connects TRBV27 to TRBJ2-7; possible D gene TRBD1, 6 bases. The CDR3 DNA reads TGTGCCAGCAGTATATTTACAGGGTTCGAGCAGTACTTC. Translated, it gives CASSIFTGFEQYF.